A selection of T cell receptor beta chains follows, all from one sample in a study of OX40 agonist ivuxolimab in advanced cancers. Produced via immunoSEQ multiplex PCR; TCRdb's table is partial and in-frame only. This table holds over 50,000 clones, approximately 90% found once. This sample comprised CD4+ or CD8+ T cells sorted from blood, obtained in a trial of the OX40 agonist ivuxolimab. The receptors originated from an adult with an advanced solid tumor such as melanoma, head and neck, liver or kidney cancer. Both conserved end residues are part of each CDR3. A D gene is named only where the DNA matches it firmly. For some rows the clone size is stated as once, few or many, or as a class when expanded; others skip it.

TRBJ2-7	TRBV6-1	.	TRBD1	TGTGCCAGCAGTCGGGACAGGTCCTACGAGCAGTACTTC	CASSRDRSYEQYF
TRBJ1-3	TRBV18	.	.	TGTGCCAGCTCACCACCAGGGGCCACTGGAAACACCATATATTTT	CASSPPGATGNTIYF
TRBJ1-3	TRBV28	.	.	TGTGCCAGCGCAGTATTCCAAGGGGTCTCTGGAAACACCATATATTTT	CASAVFQGVSGNTIYF
TRBJ2-2	TRBV9	.	.	TGTGCCAGCAGCGCGCTAGTTGAGGGAACCGGGGAGCTGTTTTTT	CASSALVEGTGELFF
TRBJ2-7	TRBV27	.	TRBD1	TGTGCCAGCAGTTTAAAGGGACAGGGGGGCCACGAGCAGTACTTC	CASSLKGQGGHEQYF
TRBJ2-3	TRBV7-9	once	TRBD1	TGTGCCAGCAGCTTAAGGGGGGCAGGGGGCCCCACAGATACGCAGTATTTT	CASSLRGAGGPTDTQYF
TRBJ2-7	TRBV7-2	.	TRBD1	TGTGCCAGCAGCTTAGAGGGGGACAGGTCCTACGAGCAGTACTTC	CASSLEGDRSYEQYF
TRBJ1-1	TRBV10-3	.	TRBD1	TGTGCCATCAGATACTCGACAGGGAGGGACACTGAAGCTTTCTTT	CAIRYSTGRDTEAFF
TRBJ1-3	TRBV19	.	TRBD1	TGTGCCAGTGAGGACAGGGGAAGGACTGGAAACACCATATATTTT	CASEDRGRTGNTIYF
TRBJ1-1	TRBV5-5	.	.	TGTGCCAGCAGCTTGGCGCGTGGGGCAGGGGCGGCTGAAGCTTTCTTT	CASSLARGAGAAEAFF
TRBJ1-1	TRBV7-9	medium-sized	TRBD1	TGTGCCAGCAGCGACAGGGGTTTAGGCACTGAAGCTTTCTTT	CASSDRGLGTEAFF
TRBJ2-5	TRBV18	.	.	TGTGCCAGCTCACCTGTCTCCGGGGAGACCCAGTACTTC	CASSPVSGETQYF
TRBJ2-3	TRBV10-3	once	TRBD1	TGTGCCATCAGACCGGGACAGGGGTTCACAGATACGCAGTATTTT	CAIRPGQGFTDTQYF
TRBJ2-3	TRBV9	.	.	TGTGCCAGCAGCGCCTCCTATAGCACAGATACGCAGTATTTT	CASSASYSTDTQYF
TRBJ2-7	TRBV18	.	TRBD2	TGTGCCAGCTCAACACTGGGACTAGCGCTGGGCGAGCAGTACTTC	CASSTLGLALGEQYF
TRBJ1-5	TRBV30	.	.	TGTGCCTGGACACGCGGGGGCCTCGGGCTGGGTAGCAATCAGCCCCAGCATTTT	CAWTRGGLGLGSNQPQHF
TRBJ1-5	TRBV2	.	.	TGTGCCAGCAAATCGGGACAAGCGGGCAATCAGCCCCAGCATTTT	CASKSGQAGNQPQHF
TRBJ2-2	TRBV5-4	.	.	TGTGCCAGCAGCTTGGATCGGCTAGCGCTAAACACCGGGGAGCTGTTTTTT	CASSLDRLALNTGELFF
TRBJ1-1	TRBV5-1	.	TRBD1	TGCGCCAGCAGCTTACAGGGGGGCGCCATGAACACTGAAGCTTTCTTT	CASSLQGGAMNTEAFF
TRBJ2-1	TRBV7-2	.	TRBD1	TGTGCCAGCAGCTTCACAGGGGGCAGAACAACTTATGAGCAGTTCTTC	CASSFTGGRTTYEQFF
TRBJ1-1	TRBV6-5	.	.	TGTGCCAGCAGCCAAGGGGGAGGAGCTTTCTTT	CASSQGGGAFF
TRBJ2-2	TRBV30	.	.	TGTGCCTGGAGTGTCCCTGAAGACGGGGAGCTGTTTTTT	CAWSVPEDGELFF
TRBJ1-5	TRBV19	.	TRBD1	TGTGCCAGTAGTATAGTTCCGACAGGGTCAAGTCAGCCCCAGCATTTT	CASSIVPTGSSQPQHF
TRBJ2-5	TRBV7-8	.	.	TGTGCCAGCAGCTACGTGGGATTAGAGACCCAGTACTTC	CASSYVGLETQYF
TRBJ1-5	TRBV19	.	TRBD1	TGTGCCAGTAGGAACCAAAAGGGACAGCCTAATCAGCCCCAGCATTTT	CASRNQKGQPNQPQHF
TRBJ2-7	TRBV5-1	.	TRBD1	TGCGCCAGCAGCGGCGGGACAGGTTTATACGAGCAGTACTTC	CASSGGTGLYEQYF
TRBJ1-1	TRBV19	once	TRBD1	TGTGCCAGTAGTATGGGACAGGTGAACACTGAAGCTTTCTTT	CASSMGQVNTEAFF
TRBJ1-1	TRBV25-1	.	.	TGTGCCAGCAGTAGACAGCAGAACACTGAAGCTTTCTTT	CASSRQQNTEAFF
TRBJ2-1	TRBV5-1	.	.	TGCGCCAGCAGCTTGGCCACCGGGACCCTGGGGAATGAGCAGTTCTTC	CASSLATGTLGNEQFF
TRBJ1-1	TRBV29-1	.	.	TGCAGCGTGCAGACCACTGAAGCTTTCTTT	CSVQTTEAFF
TRBJ2-5	TRBV5-4	.	TRBD2	TGTGCCAGCAGGGGAGAGGGTAGCGGGGGGCCCTCCCGCCAAGAGACCCAGTACTTC	CASRGEGSGGPSRQETQYF
TRBJ1-5	TRBV28	.	.	TGTGCCAGCAGAGCCAGCCCGAGTAAGCCCCAGCATTTT	CASRASPSKPQHF
TRBJ2-3	TRBV10-1	.	TRBD2	TGCGCCAGCAGTGAGTCGAAGCGGGGGGGCGGAGATACGCAGTATTTT	CASSESKRGGGDTQYF
TRBJ2-2	TRBV7-6	many	.	TGTGCCAGCAGTCTAGGGGTCCAGAGAAACACCGGGGAGCTGTTTTTT	CASSLGVQRNTGELFF
TRBJ2-2	TRBV2	.	.	TGTGCCAGCATCCCGGACTATAACACCGGGGAGCTGTTTTTT	CASIPDYNTGELFF
TRBJ2-3	TRBV15	.	.	TGTGCCACCAGCAGAGTGGCAGATACGCAGTATTTT	CATSRVADTQYF
TRBJ1-2	TRBV10-3	.	.	TGTGCCATCAGTGGAACAGGCGTCAGGGAAAGCTACACCTTC	CAISGTGVRESYTF
TRBJ2-3	TRBV5-1	.	.	TGCGCCAGCAGCTTGGCTCCAGTAGCGGATACGCAGTATTTT	CASSLAPVADTQYF
TRBJ2-7	TRBV6-5	.	TRBD1	TGTGCCAGCAGTTACGGGACAGGGGGGACCTACGAGCAGTACTTC	CASSYGTGGTYEQYF
TRBJ1-4	TRBV6-1	once	.	TGTGCCAGCAGTGCCAGGGGATTTGCAACTAATGAAAAACTGTTTTTT	CASSARGFATNEKLFF
TRBJ1-2	TRBV28	.	.	TGTGCCAGCAGCCGCGCAGGGAGGAGAGGCTACACCTTC	CASSRAGRRGYTF
TRBJ2-5	TRBV28	.	.	TGTGCCAGCAACGTGGAAGAGACCCAGTACTTC	CASNVEETQYF
TRBJ1-1	TRBV28	.	TRBD1	TGTGCCAGCAGAGCCAGGGGGTCAGGTGTGAACACTGAAGCTTTCTTT	CASRARGSGVNTEAFF
TRBJ1-1	TRBV5-1	once	.	TGCGCCAGCAGGGTTTGGACAGCCGACACTGAAGCTTTCTTT	CASRVWTADTEAFF
TRBJ1-5	TRBV28	.	TRBD1	TGTGCCAGCAGTTTGAGACAGGGAAACAATCAGCCCCAGCATTTT	CASSLRQGNNQPQHF
TRBJ2-2	TRBV19	.	TRBD1	TGTGCCAGTAGTACCTCACAGGGGGCCTACACCGGGGAGCTGTTTTTT	CASSTSQGAYTGELFF
TRBJ2-7	TRBV7-2	.	TRBD2	TGTGCCAGCAGCACTTTAGCGGGGTCCGGCGAGCAGTACTTC	CASSTLAGSGEQYF
TRBJ2-6	TRBV19	.	.	TGTGCCAGTAGTATAGCTCGAAGCTCTGGGGCCAACGTCCTGACTTTC	CASSIARSSGANVLTF
TRBJ2-1	TRBV30	.	.	TGTGCCTGGAGTAAGGCGGGGAGCTCCTACAATGAGCAGTTCTTC	CAWSKAGSSYNEQFF
TRBJ2-1	TRBV9	.	.	TGTGCCAGCAGCGTTTCTAGCGAGATGCCCCTGGATGAGCAGTTCTTC	CASSVSSEMPLDEQFF
TRBJ1-5	TRBV28	few	.	TGTGCCAGCACCCCTGGCAATCAGCCCCAGCATTTT	CASTPGNQPQHF
TRBJ1-6	TRBV14	.	TRBD1	TGTGCCAGCAGCCATTTCCGGGACAGGGGAAATTCACCCCTCCACTTT	CASSHFRDRGNSPLHF
TRBJ1-5	TRBV6-5	.	.	TGTGCCAGCAGTTACGGAGGGGATTATCAGCCCCAGCATTTT	CASSYGGDYQPQHF